The clone carrying this TCR beta chain was recorded a few times. The sample comes from a study of T cell changes during pregnancy in multiple sclerosis. CDR1 and CDR2 from the germline V gene are LNHDA and SQIVND (reference sequence). V shed 3 bases and J shed 7 bases, with 19 bases lying between them. The CDR3 sequence is 15 residues long. Clones were sequenced by immunoSEQ multiplex PCR, and TCRdb holds only the in-frame ones, with some missing. The data contain around 34,000 clones, 90% of them singletons. This specimen consisted of CD8+ T cells from peripheral blood mononuclear cells, obtained in the first trimester of pregnancy. The V gene is TRBV19, the J gene TRBJ2-7, with a weak D call TRBD1 (6 bases). This clonotype was sampled from a female donor with multiple sclerosis, enrolled in a pregnancy study. CDR3 region: CASSIEGVPQVEQYF. For the CDR3, the DNA is TGTGCCAGTAGTATCGAGGGGGTTCCACAAGTGGAGCAGTACTTC.